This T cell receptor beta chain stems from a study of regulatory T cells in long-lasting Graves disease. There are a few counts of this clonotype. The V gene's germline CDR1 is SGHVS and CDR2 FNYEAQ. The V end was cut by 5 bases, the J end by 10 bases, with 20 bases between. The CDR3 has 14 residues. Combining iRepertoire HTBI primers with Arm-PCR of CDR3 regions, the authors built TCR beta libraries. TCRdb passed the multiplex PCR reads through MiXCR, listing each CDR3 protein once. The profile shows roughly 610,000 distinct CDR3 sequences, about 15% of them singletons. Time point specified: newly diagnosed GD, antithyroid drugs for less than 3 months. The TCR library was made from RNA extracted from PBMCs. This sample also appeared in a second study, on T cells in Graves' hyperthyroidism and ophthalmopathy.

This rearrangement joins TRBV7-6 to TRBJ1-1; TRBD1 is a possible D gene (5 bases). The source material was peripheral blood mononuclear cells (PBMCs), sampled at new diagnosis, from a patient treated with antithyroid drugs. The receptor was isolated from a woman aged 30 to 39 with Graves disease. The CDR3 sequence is CASSLEDRYTGAFF. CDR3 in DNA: TGTGCCAGCAGCCTCGAAGACAGATATACCGGAGCTTTCTTT.